The T cell receptor beta chain described here comes from a study of blood T cell repertoires in COVID-19. Study details: There were acute and convalescent COVID-19 samples, and they came from the United States, Italy and Spain. Sources were T cells, B-cell-depleted T cells, or PBMCs; the material itself was cDNA or gDNA.

Authors' analysis steps: How many nucleated cells were present was estimated from reference gene primer amplification. This table comes from immunoSEQ multiplex PCR, and its TCRdb copy is limited to in-frame clones, with some not included. The DNA was the basis for D and trimming; V, J and clone size are from that table. This sample yields some 97,000 clones, of which just over 90% are seen a single time; 0.85% to 1% belongs to the top ten. The trim removed 1 base at V and 5 bases at J, leaving 6 bases unmatched. Germline V gene sequence: CDR1 SGHKS, CDR2 YYEKEE (reference sequence). There are 14 residues in the CDR3.

The clonotype was recovered from a man aged 55 to 70 with acute or convalescent COVID-19. Sequencing was done on a sample of peripheral blood. J is TRBJ2-7 and V is TRBV5-5; 7 bases are a match to TRBD1. CDR3 coding DNA: TGTGCCAGCAGCTTGTCCCCAGGGGGACACGAGCAGTACTTC. This gives the protein CASSLSPGGHEQYF.